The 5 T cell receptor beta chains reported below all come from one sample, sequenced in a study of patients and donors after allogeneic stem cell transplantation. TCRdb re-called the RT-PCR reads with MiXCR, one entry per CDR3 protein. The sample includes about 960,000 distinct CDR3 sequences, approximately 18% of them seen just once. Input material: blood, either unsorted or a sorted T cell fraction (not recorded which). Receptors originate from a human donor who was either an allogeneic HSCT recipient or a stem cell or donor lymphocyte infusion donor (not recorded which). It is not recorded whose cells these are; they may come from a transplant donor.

DNA of the CDR3: TGTGCCACCAGCAGAGATGAATTTAAGGTAACGGACAATGAGCAGTTCTTC. Protein: CATSRDEFKVTDNEQFF. This chain connects TRBV15 to TRBJ2-1; D is unclear. Germline-derived CDR1 and CDR2 are LNHNV and YYDKDF (reference sequence). V was cut by 0 bases and J by 5 bases, with 17 bases left in between. CDR3 size: 17 residues.

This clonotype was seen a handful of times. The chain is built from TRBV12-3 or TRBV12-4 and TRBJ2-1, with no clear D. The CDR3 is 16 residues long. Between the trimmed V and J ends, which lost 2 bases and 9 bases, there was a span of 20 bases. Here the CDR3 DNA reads TGTGCCAGCAGTTTATCCAGGAAATCGGCAGACCCTGAGCAGTTCTTC. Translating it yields CASSLSRKSADPEQFF.

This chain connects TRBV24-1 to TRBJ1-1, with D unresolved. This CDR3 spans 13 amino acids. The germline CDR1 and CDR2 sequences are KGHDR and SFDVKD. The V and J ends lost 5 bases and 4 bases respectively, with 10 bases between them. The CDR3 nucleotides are TGTGCCACCAGTGGAATAGGTTCCACTGAAGCTTTCTTT. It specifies CATSGIGSTEAFF.

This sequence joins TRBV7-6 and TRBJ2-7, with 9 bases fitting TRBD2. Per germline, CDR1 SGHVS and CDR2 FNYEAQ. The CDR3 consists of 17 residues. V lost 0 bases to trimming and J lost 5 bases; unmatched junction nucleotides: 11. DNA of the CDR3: TGTGCCAGCAGCTTAGCTACAGCGGGAGGACCATCGGACGAGCAGTACTTC. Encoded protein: CASSLATAGGPSDEQYF. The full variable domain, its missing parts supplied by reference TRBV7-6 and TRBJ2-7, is GAGVSQSPRYKVTKRGQDVALRCDPISGHVSLYWYRQALGQGPEFLTYFNYEAQQDKSGLPNDRFSAERPEGSISTLTIQRTEQRDSAMYRCASSLATAGGPSDEQYFGPGTRLTVT.

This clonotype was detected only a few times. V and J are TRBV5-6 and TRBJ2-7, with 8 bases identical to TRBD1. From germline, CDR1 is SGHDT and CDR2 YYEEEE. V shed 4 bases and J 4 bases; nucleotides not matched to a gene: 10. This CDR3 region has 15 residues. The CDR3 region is CASSLDRVGVYEQYF. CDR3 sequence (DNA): TGTGCCAGCAGCCTGGACAGGGTAGGGGTTTACGAGCAGTACTTC.